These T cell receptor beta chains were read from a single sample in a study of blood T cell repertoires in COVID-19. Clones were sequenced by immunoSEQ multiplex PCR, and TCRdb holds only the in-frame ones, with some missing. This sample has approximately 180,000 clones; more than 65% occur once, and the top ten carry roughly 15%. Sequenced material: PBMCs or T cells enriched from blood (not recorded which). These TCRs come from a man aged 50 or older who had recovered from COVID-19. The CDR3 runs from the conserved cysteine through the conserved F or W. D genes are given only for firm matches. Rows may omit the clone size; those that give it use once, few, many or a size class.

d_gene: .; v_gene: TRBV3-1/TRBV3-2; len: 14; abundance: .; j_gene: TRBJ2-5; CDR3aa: CASSDTGKVETQYF; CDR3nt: TGTGCCAGCAGCGATACAGGGAAGGTAGAGACCCAGTACTTC
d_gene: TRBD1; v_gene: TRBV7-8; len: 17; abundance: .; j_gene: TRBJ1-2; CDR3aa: CASSPRTGGTPNYGYTF; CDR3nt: TGTGCCAGCAGCCCTAGGACAGGGGGCACGCCTAACTATGGCTACACCTTC
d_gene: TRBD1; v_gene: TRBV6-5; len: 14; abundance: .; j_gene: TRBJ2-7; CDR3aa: CASRGQVSSYEQYF; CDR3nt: TGTGCCAGCAGAGGACAGGTTAGCTCCTACGAGCAGTACTTC
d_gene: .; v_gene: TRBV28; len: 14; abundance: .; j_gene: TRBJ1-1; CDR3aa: CASTTRGGNTEAFF; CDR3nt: TGTGCCAGCACGACCCGAGGGGGGAACACTGAAGCTTTCTTT
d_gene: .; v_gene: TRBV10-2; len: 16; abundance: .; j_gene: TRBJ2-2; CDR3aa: CASSDSSRGHTGELFF; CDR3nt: TGCGCCAGCAGTGACTCAAGCAGGGGCCACACCGGGGAGCTGTTTTTT
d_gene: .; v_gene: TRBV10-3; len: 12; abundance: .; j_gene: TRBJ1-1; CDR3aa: CAIRGGGREAFF; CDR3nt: TGTGCCATCAGGGGCGGAGGTCGTGAAGCTTTCTTT
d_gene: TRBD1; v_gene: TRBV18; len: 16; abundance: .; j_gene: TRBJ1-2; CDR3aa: CASSPGQGQGAHGYTF; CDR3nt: TGTGCCAGCTCCCCGGGGCAAGGACAGGGGGCCCATGGCTACACCTTC
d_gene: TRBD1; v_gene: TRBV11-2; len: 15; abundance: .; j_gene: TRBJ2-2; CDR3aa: CASSVQTGSTGELFF; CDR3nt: TGTGCCAGCAGCGTCCAGACAGGGTCCACCGGGGAGCTGTTTTTT
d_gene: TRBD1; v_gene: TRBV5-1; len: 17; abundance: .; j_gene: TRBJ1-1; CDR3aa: CASSLLGQTPMNTEAFF; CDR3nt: TGCGCCAGCAGCCTATTGGGACAGACACCCATGAACACTGAAGCTTTCTTT
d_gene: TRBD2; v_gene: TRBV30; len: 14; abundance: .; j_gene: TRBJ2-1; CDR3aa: CAWRNSGGSNEQFF; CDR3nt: TGTGCCTGGAGGAATAGCGGGGGGAGTAATGAGCAGTTCTTC
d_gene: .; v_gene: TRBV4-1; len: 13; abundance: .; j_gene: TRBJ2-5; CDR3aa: CASSQAGRETQYF; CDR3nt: TGCGCCAGCAGCCAAGCGGGGAGGGAGACCCAGTACTTC
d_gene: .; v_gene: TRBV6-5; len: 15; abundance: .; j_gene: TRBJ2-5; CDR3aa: CASSYSGRGWETQYF; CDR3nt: TGTGCCAGCAGTTACTCGGGCAGGGGATGGGAGACCCAGTACTTC
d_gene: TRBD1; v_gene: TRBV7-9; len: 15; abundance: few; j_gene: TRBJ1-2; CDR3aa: CASSPYRGQNYGYTF; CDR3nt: TGTGCCAGCAGCCCCTACAGGGGGCAGAACTATGGCTACACCTTC
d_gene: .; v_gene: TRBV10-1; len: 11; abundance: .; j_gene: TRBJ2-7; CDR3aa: CASSDLYEQYF; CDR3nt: TGCGCCAGCAGTGATCTCTACGAGCAGTACTTC
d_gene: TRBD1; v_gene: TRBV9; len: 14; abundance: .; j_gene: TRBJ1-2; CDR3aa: CASSVEGQGYGYTF; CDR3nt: TGTGCCAGCAGCGTAGAGGGACAGGGCTATGGCTACACCTTC
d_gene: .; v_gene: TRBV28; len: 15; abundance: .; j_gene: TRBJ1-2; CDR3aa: CASENSPGNVYGYTF; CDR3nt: TGTGCCAGCGAGAATAGTCCAGGGAACGTTTATGGCTACACCTTC
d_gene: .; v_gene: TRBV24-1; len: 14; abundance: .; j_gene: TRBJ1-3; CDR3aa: CATSDPRAGNTIYF; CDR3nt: TGTGCCACCAGTGACCCTCGTGCTGGAAACACCATATATTTT
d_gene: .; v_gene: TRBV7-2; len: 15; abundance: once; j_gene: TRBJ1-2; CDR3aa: CASSALRWGGYGYTF; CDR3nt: TGTGCCAGCAGCGCCCTTAGGTGGGGGGGGTATGGCTACACCTTC